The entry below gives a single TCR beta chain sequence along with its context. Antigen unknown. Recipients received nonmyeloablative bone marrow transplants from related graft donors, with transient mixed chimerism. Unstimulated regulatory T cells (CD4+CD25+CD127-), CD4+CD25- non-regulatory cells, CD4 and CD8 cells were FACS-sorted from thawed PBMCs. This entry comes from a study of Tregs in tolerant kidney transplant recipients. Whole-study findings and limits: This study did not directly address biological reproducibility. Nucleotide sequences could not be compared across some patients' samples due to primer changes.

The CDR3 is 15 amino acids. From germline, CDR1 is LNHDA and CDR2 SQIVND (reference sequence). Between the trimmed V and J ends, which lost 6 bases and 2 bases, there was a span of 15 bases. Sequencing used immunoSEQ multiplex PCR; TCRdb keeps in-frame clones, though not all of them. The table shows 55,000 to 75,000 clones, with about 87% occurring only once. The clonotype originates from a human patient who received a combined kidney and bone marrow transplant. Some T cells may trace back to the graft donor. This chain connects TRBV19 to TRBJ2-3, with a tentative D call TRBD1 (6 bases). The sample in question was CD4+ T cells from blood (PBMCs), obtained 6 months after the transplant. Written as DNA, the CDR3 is TGTGCCAGTAGCCCGGGACATCGTCCCACAGATACGCAGTATTTT. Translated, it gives CASSPGHRPTDTQYF.